The 28 T cell receptor beta chains reported below all come from one sample, sequenced in a study of T cell repertoires in ileal Crohn's disease. As to time point: inflamed ileum from the surgical specimen. Sequenced by immunoSEQ multiplex PCR; TCRdb stores in-frame clones only, minus some. Counted here are around 15,000 clones, less than 85% occurring once; the ten biggest clones make up 14%. The sample taken for sequencing was ileal tissue. The receptor set was obtained from an adult with Crohn's disease.

V gene TRBV5-6 combines with J gene TRBJ1-1, with TRBD1 matching over 8 bases. The CDR3 spans 15 residues. The V gene's germline CDR1 is SGHDT and CDR2 YYEEEE. V was pared by 3 bases and J by 6 bases, with 10 bases of the junction left unmatched. CDR3 in amino acids: CASSYGTGLGAEAFF. CDR3 DNA sequence: TGTGCCAGCAGCTACGGGACAGGACTAGGGGCTGAAGCTTTCTTT.

The table lists this clone with a count of one. The V gene is TRBV5-6, the J gene TRBJ1-4, with D uncertain. The CDR3 has 15 residues. The ends were cut back, 2 bases at V and 6 bases at J, with 14 bases in the middle. Looked up from germline, CDR1 is SGHDT and CDR2 is YYEEEE. The CDR3 here is CASSLHGGRYEKLFF. DNA of the CDR3: TGTGCCAGCAGCTTACACGGCGGAAGATATGAAAAACTGTTTTTT. Supplemented by reference TRBV5-6 and TRBJ1-4, the full variable domain reads DAGVTQSPTHLIKTRGQQVTLRCSPKSGHDTVSWYQQALGQGPQFIFQYYEEEERQRGNFPDRFSGHQFPNYSSELNVNALLLGDSALYLCASSLHGGRYEKLFFGSGTQLSVL.

This clone came up once. The J gene is TRBJ2-7, the V gene TRBV5-6; D is perhaps TRBD2 (5 bases). V was cut by 5 bases and J by 6 bases, with 21 bases left in between. Germline V gene sequence: CDR1 SGHDT, CDR2 YYEEEE. The CDR3 is 15 residues long. The CDR3 nucleotides read TGTGCCAGCAGGGGCTCGCTGTCGGGAAGAGGCGAGCAGTACTTC. It translates to CASRGSLSGRGEQYF.

J is TRBJ2-7 and V is TRBV7-3; D uncertain. The CDR3 is made up of 19 amino acids. The germline V gene has CDR1 SGHTA and CDR2 FQGTGA. Trimming left V 4 bases short and J 8 bases short, with 33 bases between. Here the CDR3 DNA reads TGTGCCAGCAGCTCAAATCCGAAGACCAGGCTTTTTGAAGTTGGCCAGCAGTACTTC. Amino acid sequence: CASSSNPKTRLFEVGQQYF.

There are a few counts of this clone. The chain joins TRBV5-4 to TRBJ2-7, with D perhaps being TRBD1 or TRBD2 (5 bases each). Trimming took off 10 bases at V and 2 bases at J, with 16 bases between the two ends. The V gene's germline CDR1 is SGHNT and CDR2 YYREEE (reference sequence). This CDR3 is built from 13 residues. CDR3 DNA sequence: TGTGCCTGCACGGGGCAGGGCCCCTACGAGCAGTACTTC. Translated, it gives CACTGQGPYEQYF.

V and J are TRBV5-1 and TRBJ1-1, with TRBD1 matching 8 bases. V trimming: 4 bases; J trimming: 3 bases; junction bases outside the gene matches: 5. The germline V gene encodes CDR1 SGHRS and CDR2 YFSETQ. CDR3 length: 14 residues. CDR3 coding DNA: TGCGCCAGCAGCATATTGACAGGGGACACTGAAGCTTTCTTT. This sequence encodes CASSILTGDTEAFF.

V and J are TRBV27 and TRBJ1-1; TRBD1 is a possible D gene (5 bases). With 1 base removed from V and 2 bases from J, the gap between germline ends came to 8 bases. Germline CDR1 MNHEY, CDR2 SMNVEV (reference sequence). The CDR3 covers 14 residues. The CDR3 DNA is TGTGCCAGCAGTTTATGGCGGACAAACACTGAAGCTTTCTTT. As protein: CASSLWRTNTEAFF.

This chain links TRBV7-9 with TRBJ1-2, with TRBD1 identical over 7 bases. Germline trimming cut 4 bases from V and 2 bases from J; bases unmatched to any gene: 4. Germline lookup yields CDR1 SEHNR and CDR2 FQNEAQ (reference sequence). The CDR3 runs to 14 residues. This CDR3 is CASSSSGQNYGYTF. The CDR3 coding sequence is TGTGCCAGCAGCTCTTCGGGACAGAACTATGGCTACACCTTC.

Only a few counts were recorded for this clone. The rearrangement joins TRBV6-1 to TRBJ2-7; a weak D match, TRBD1 (6 bases). Trimming pared 4 bases from V and 2 bases from J, leaving 12 bases between. The CDR3 sequence is 14 residues long. Germline CDR1 MNHNS, CDR2 SASEGT. The chain's CDR3 is CASSGLGAAYEQYF. CDR3 bases: TGTGCCAGCAGTGGTTTGGGGGCCGCCTACGAGCAGTACTTC.

The chain couples TRBV7-9 to TRBJ1-1, with 7 bases aligning to TRBD1. The germline V gene has CDR1 SEHNR and CDR2 FQNEAQ (reference sequence). The CDR3 sequence is 16 residues long. After removal of 1 base from V and 3 bases from J, the junction contained 8 bases not matched to a gene. In nucleotides, the CDR3 is TGTGCCAGCAGCTTAGGGCACAGGGGACGGTACACTGAAGCTTTCTTT. It encodes CASSLGHRGRYTEAFF. The full variable domain, its missing parts supplied by reference TRBV7-9 and TRBJ1-1, is DTGVSQNPRHKITKRGQNVTFRCDPISEHNRLYWYRQTLGQGPEFLTYFQNEAQLEKSRLLSDRFSAERPKGSFSTLEIQRTEQGDSAMYLCASSLGHRGRYTEAFFGQGTRLTVV.

The chain combines TRBV15 with TRBJ1-5; 12 nucleotides match TRBD1. The CDR3 sequence is 15 residues long. CDR1 and CDR2 from the germline V gene are LNHNV and YYDKDF (reference sequence). Losses at the gene ends were 4 bases for V and 6 bases for J; bases not matched to a gene: 4. The CDR3: CATSKGQGAGQPQHF. The CDR3 coding sequence is TGTGCCACCAGCAAGGGACAGGGGGCAGGTCAGCCCCAGCATTTT.

The chain combines TRBV5-1 with TRBJ2-3, with 9 bases lining up with TRBD2. The CDR3 length is 16 residues. In germline, CDR1 is SGHRS, CDR2 YFSETQ. The junction had 7 bases not matched to a gene; V was cut back by 3 bases and J by 2 bases. The CDR3 protein is CASSSGTSLATDTQYF. In DNA form, the CDR3 reads TGCGCCAGCAGCTCGGGGACTAGCTTGGCCACAGATACGCAGTATTTT. The whole variable domain, remainder taken from reference TRBV5-1 and TRBJ2-3, is KAGVTQTPRYLIKTRGQQVTLSCSPISGHRSVSWYQQTPGQGLQFLFEYFSETQRNKGNFPGRFSGRQFSNSRSEMNVSTLELGDSALYLCASSSGTSLATDTQYFGPGTRLTVL.

This chain links TRBV2 with TRBJ2-3; maybe TRBD1 (6 bases). CDR1 is SNHLY and CDR2 is FYNNEI in the germline V gene. CDR3 length: 14 amino acids. With 4 bases removed from V and 2 bases from J, the gap between germline ends came to 10 bases. CDR3 DNA sequence: TGTGCCAGCAGTGCCGGGACAAACACAGATACGCAGTATTTT. It specifies CASSAGTNTDTQYF.

This clone appeared a few times. This rearrangement joins TRBV6-5 to TRBJ2-7, with 10 bases matching TRBD1. Germline CDR1 and CDR2: MNHEY and SVGAGI. V gave up 2 bases and J gave up 2 bases; unmatched junction bases: 3. The CDR3 is made up of 15 amino acids. For the CDR3, the DNA is TGTGCCAGCAGTTACCGAGGGACAGGGGCCTACGAGCAGTACTTC. Its protein product is CASSYRGTGAYEQYF.

Remarks on this clone: Other DNA sequences in the sample encode the same CDR3. The chain carries TRBV18 and TRBJ1-1, with D possibly being TRBD1 (5 bases). The germline gives CDR1 KGHSH, CDR2 LQKENI. The V and J ends lost 2 bases and 4 bases respectively, with 8 bases between them. CDR3 length equals 13 residues. The CDR3 nucleotides read TGTGCCAGCTCACCATCGAGGGGCACTGAAGCTTTCTTT. This encodes CASSPSRGTEAFF.

The chain carries TRBV30 and TRBJ1-1; D is unresolved. Trimming pared 2 bases from V and 0 bases from J, leaving 7 bases between. This CDR3 has 13 residues. CDR1 is GTSNPN and CDR2 is SVGIG in the germline V gene (reference sequence). The CDR3 loop reads CAWSLAVNTEAFF. CDR3 DNA sequence: TGTGCCTGGAGTTTAGCGGTGAACACTGAAGCTTTCTTT. Variable domain in full (rest from reference TRBV30 and TRBJ1-1): SQTIHQWPATLVQPVGSPLSLECTVEGTSNPNLYWYRQAAGRGLQLLFYSVGIGQISSEVPQNLSASRPQDRQFILSSKKLLLSDSGFYLCAWSLAVNTEAFFGQGTRLTVV.

The chain combines TRBV25-1 with TRBJ2-7, with D perhaps TRBD1 (6 bases). The CDR3 consists of 15 residues. V was cut by 3 bases and J by 10 bases, with 22 bases left in between. Germline V CDR1 and CDR2: MGHDK, SYGVNS. The CDR3 DNA reads TGTGCCAGCAGTGATTCAGCCACAGGGATAAGGCACCAGTACTTC. The encoded protein is CASSDSATGIRHQYF.

The chain couples TRBV7-6 to TRBJ2-3, with TRBD1 as a possible D gene (5 bases). The CDR3 is made up of 12 amino acids. Trimming cost V 1 base and J 11 bases, with 10 bases left between them. Germline V gene lookup returns CDR1 SGHVS and CDR2 FNYEAQ. CDR3 bases: TGTGCCAGCAGCTTAGATCAGGGTGGGCAGTATTTT. It is translated as CASSLDQGGQYF.

The V gene is TRBV6-5, the J gene TRBJ1-5, with D possibly being TRBD1 (5 bases). Trimming removed 5 bases at V and 3 bases at J, with 11 bases between. There are 14 residues in the CDR3. Germline V gene sequence: CDR1 MNHEY, CDR2 SVGAGI. The CDR3 reads CASSRDGLNQPQHF. The CDR3 DNA reads TGTGCCAGCAGTCGGGACGGGCTCAATCAGCCCCAGCATTTT.

The gene calls are TRBV6-4 and TRBJ2-3, with D possibly being TRBD2 (7 bases). V was trimmed by 0 bases and J by 6 bases, leaving 10 bases between them. Germline V gene sequence: CDR1 MRHNA, CDR2 SNTAGT. This CDR3 is built from 14 residues. The CDR3 bases are TGTGCCAGCAGTGACTCGGGGGGGCCCGATACGCAGTATTTT. Protein: CASSDSGGPDTQYF.

The V call is TRBV5-4, the J call TRBJ2-3, with D perhaps matching TRBD1 (5 bases). V was clipped by 2 bases and J by 4 bases, with 11 bases between them. The V gene's germline CDR1 is SGHNT and CDR2 YYREEE (reference sequence). The CDR3 totals 14 residues. This CDR3 reads CASSFDPQADTQYF. CDR3 bases: TGTGCCAGCAGCTTTGACCCACAGGCAGATACGCAGTATTTT.

V is TRBV6-5 and J is TRBJ2-7; D call uncertain. Looked up from germline, CDR1 is MNHEY and CDR2 is SVGAGI. V was shortened by 10 bases and J by 1 base, with 11 bases between the two germline ends. The length of the CDR3 is 12 residues. The CDR3 here is CAIGGNSYEQYF. Here the CDR3 DNA reads TGTGCCATTGGCGGAAATTCCTACGAGCAGTACTTC.

In nucleotides, the CDR3 is TGTGCCAGCAGTTACCAGACAGGTGGGACTGAAGCTTTCTTT. Its translation: CASSYQTGGTEAFF. The rearrangement uses TRBV6-5 and TRBJ1-1; a weak D match, TRBD1 (6 bases). CDR3 length: 14 residues. Trimming took off 2 bases at V and 5 bases at J, with 12 bases between the two ends. Per germline, CDR1 MNHEY and CDR2 SVGAGI.

The chain employs TRBV6-4 and TRBJ2-3; D possibly corresponds to TRBD1 (6 bases). Looked up from germline, CDR1 is MRHNA and CDR2 is SNTAGT. The CDR3 loop spans 16 amino acids. The V gene lost 2 bases and the J gene lost 1 base, with 13 bases spanning the gap. This CDR3 reads CASSDVVGARTDTQYF. The CDR3 DNA is TGTGCCAGCAGTGACGTGGTGGGGGCCCGCACAGATACGCAGTATTTT.

V is TRBV7-3 and J is TRBJ2-3; TRBD2 agrees at 9 bases. Germline V gene sequence: CDR1 SGHTA, CDR2 FQGTGA. The CDR3 contains 14 residues. The V segment lost 5 bases and the J segment 4 bases; nucleotides outside the gene matches: 4. The CDR3 here is CASSEGLAADTQYF. The CDR3 coding sequence is TGTGCCAGCAGCGAGGGACTAGCAGCAGATACGCAGTATTTT.

This clone has just one count. The chain is built from TRBV15 and TRBJ1-1; tentatively, D is TRBD1 (5 bases). CDR3 length: 14 residues. Germline V gene sequence: CDR1 LNHNV, CDR2 YYDKDF (reference sequence). V was clipped by 8 bases and J by 5 bases, with 18 bases between them. The CDR3 region has the DNA TGTGCCACCGAATCGGGGGAGGCGGGGACTGAAGCTTTCTTT. As protein: CATESGEAGTEAFF.

The rearrangement uses TRBV6-5 and TRBJ2-5; 10 nucleotides match TRBD2. J was trimmed by 14 bases and V by 8 bases; bases with no gene match: 8. Germline V lookup: CDR1 MNHEY, CDR2 SVGAGI. The CDR3 is 11 amino acids. The CDR3 here is CASGYSGGRYF. The CDR3, as DNA: TGTGCCAGCGGGTATAGCGGGGGGCGATACTTC.

This clone was detected once. This chain connects TRBV6-1 to TRBJ2-1, with 11 bases matching TRBD2. Germline-derived CDR1 and CDR2 are MNHNS and SASEGT. The CDR3 extends over 14 amino acids. Trimming removed 4 bases from V and 7 bases from J; junction bases left unmatched: 3. CDR3 bases: TGTGCCAGCAGTGCGTCTAGCGGGGGGAATGAGCAGTTCTTC. It is translated as CASSASSGGNEQFF.